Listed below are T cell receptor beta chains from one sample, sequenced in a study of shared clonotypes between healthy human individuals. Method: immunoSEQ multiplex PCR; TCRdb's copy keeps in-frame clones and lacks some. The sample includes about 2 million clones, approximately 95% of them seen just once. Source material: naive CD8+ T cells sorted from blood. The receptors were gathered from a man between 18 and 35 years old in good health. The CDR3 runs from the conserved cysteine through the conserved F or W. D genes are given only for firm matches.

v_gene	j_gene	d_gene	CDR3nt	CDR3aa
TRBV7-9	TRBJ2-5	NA	TGTGCCAGCAGCGGTGGGGCAGGGAGCGAGACCCAGTACTTC	CASSGGAGSETQYF
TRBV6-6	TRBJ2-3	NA	TGTGCCAGCATGACAACAGATACGCAGTATTTT	CASMTTDTQYF
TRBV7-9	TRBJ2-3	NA	TGTGCCAGCAGCTTAGCGCTGGACACAGATACGCAGTATTTT	CASSLALDTDTQYF
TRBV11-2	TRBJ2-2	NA	TGTGCCAGCAGCTTAGGAGGGGCGTACACCGGGGAGCTGTTTTTT	CASSLGGAYTGELFF
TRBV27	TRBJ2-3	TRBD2	TGTGCCAGCAGGTTGGCGGGGGGGCGCACAGATACGCAGTATTTT	CASRLAGGRTDTQYF
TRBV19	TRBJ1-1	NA	TGTGCCAGTAGTATAGGTGTTGACGAAGCTTTCTTT	CASSIGVDEAFF
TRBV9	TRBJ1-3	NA	TGTGCCAGCAGCTCACTTGAAAACACCATATATTTT	CASSSLENTIYF
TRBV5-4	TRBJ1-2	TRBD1	TGTGCCAGCAGCTTGGCGGACAGGGGAAACTATGGCTACACCTTC	CASSLADRGNYGYTF
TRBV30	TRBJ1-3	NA	TGTGCCTGGAGTGCAGGAGACGGAAACACCATATATTTT	CAWSAGDGNTIYF
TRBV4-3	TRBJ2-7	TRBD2	TGCGCCAGCAGCCAGGGACTAGCGGAATACGAGCAGTACTTC	CASSQGLAEYEQYF
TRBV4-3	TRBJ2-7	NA	TGCGCCAGCAGCTCTCTGGCGGGGATCCAGGACGAGCAGTACTTC	CASSSLAGIQDEQYF
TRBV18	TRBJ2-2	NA	TGTGCCAGCTCGCAGTCGATAGCCCCACAGAACACCGGGGAGCTGTTTTTT	CASSQSIAPQNTGELFF
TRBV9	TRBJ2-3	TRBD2	TGTGCCAGCAGCGTAGCGGGGGGTGAGGCAGATACGCAGTATTTT	CASSVAGGEADTQYF
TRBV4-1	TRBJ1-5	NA	TGCGCCAGCAGCCAAGTAGGGGGTGGCAATCAGCCCCAGCATTTT	CASSQVGGGNQPQHF
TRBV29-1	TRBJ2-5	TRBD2	TGCAGCGTGGGAGGGAATCTGCAGACCCAGTACTTC	CSVGGNLQTQYF